This T cell receptor (beta chain) was recorded in a study of T cells in tuberculosis. V was clipped by 1 base and J by 8 bases, with 24 bases between them. Per germline, CDR1 SGHVS and CDR2 FQNEAQ. This CDR3 comprises 19 residues. The count of this clone is one. Clones were sequenced by immunoSEQ multiplex PCR, and TCRdb holds only the in-frame ones, with some missing. The profile shows approximately 59,000 clones, around 86% of them singletons. Thawed, overnight-rested PBMC were stained with GMM-loaded CD1B tetramer, viability dye and anti-CD3, then sorted. The CD1B tetramers carried C32 glucose monomycolate purified from Rhodococcus equi.

The sequencing input was CD1b-GMM tetramer-negative cells sorted from PBMCs. The TCR originated in an adult woman with latent tuberculosis. The chain has TRBV7-8 and TRBJ1-6, with D tentatively TRBD1 (5 bases). The CDR3 DNA sequence: TGTGCCAGCAGCTTAGAAGGCGGCACGGGGGTCCGGGCTCATTCACCCCTCCACTTT. It yields the protein CASSLEGGTGVRAHSPLHF.